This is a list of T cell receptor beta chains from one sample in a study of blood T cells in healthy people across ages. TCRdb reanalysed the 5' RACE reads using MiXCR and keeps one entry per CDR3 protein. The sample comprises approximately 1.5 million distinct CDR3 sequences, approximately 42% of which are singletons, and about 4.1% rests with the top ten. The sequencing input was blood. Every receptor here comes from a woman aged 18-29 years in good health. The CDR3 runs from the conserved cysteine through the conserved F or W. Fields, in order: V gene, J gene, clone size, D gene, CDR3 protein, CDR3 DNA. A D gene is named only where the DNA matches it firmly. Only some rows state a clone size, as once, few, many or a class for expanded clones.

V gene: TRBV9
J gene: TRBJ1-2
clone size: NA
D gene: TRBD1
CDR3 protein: CASSGRPDRSFGYGYTF
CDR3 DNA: TGTGCCAGCAGCGGACGTCCGGACAGGTCCTTTGGGTATGGCTACACCTTC

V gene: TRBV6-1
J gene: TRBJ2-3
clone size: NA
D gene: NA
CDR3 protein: CASRRSRELRTDTQYF
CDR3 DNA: TGTGCCAGCAGGCGCTCTAGAGAGTTACGCACAGATACGCAGTATTTT

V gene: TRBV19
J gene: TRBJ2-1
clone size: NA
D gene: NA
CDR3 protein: CASTHSGGYNEQFF
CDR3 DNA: TGTGCCAGTACCCATAGCGGAGGGTACAATGAGCAGTTCTTC

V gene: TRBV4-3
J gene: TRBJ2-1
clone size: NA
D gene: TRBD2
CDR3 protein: CASSRSPGLAGGRSRNEQFF
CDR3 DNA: TGCGCCAGCAGCCGGTCTCCGGGACTAGCGGGGGGGCGCTCAAGGAATGAGCAGTTCTTC

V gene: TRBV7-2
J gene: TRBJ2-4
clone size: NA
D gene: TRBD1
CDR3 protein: CASSRDSAKNIQYF
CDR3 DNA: TGTGCCAGCAGTCGGGACAGCGCCAAAAACATTCAGTACTTC

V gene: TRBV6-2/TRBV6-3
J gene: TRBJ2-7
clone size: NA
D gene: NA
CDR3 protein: CASEGLVPYEQYF
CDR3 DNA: TGTGCCAGCGAGGGACTGGTGCCCTACGAGCAGTACTTC

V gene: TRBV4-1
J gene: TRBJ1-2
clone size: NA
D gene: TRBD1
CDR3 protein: CASSKPGQSYGYTF
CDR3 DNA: TGCGCCAGCAGCAAGCCGGGACAGAGCTATGGCTACACCTTC

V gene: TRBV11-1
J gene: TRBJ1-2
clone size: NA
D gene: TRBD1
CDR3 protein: CASSFSGTGNYGYTF
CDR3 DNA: TGTGCCAGCAGCTTTTCCGGGACAGGGAACTATGGCTACACCTTC

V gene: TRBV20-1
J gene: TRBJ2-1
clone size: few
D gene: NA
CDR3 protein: CSASPSSSARDEQFF
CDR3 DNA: TGCAGTGCTAGCCCCTCTAGCAGCGCTCGGGATGAGCAGTTCTTC

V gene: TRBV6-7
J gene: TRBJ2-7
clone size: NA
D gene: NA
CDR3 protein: CASSKTGLRTTYEQYF
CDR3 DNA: TGTGCCAGCAGTAAAACGGGCCTCCGGACCACCTACGAGCAGTACTTC

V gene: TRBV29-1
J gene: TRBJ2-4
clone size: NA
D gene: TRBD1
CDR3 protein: CSVRDRSAKNIQYF
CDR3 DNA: TGCAGCGTTCGGGACAGATCGGCCAAAAACATTCAGTACTTC

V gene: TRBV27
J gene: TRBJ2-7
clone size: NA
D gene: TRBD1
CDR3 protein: CASSTTPGTGNYEQYF
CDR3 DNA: TGTGCCAGCAGTACCACACCCGGGACAGGGAACTACGAGCAGTACTTC

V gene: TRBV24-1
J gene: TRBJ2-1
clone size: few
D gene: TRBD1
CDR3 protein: CATSARGTGRNEQFF
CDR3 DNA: TGTGCCACCAGTGCGAGGGGGACAGGGCGAAATGAGCAGTTCTTC

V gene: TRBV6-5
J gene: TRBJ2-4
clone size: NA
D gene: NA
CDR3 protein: CASSYSDRGLNIQYF
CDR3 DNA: TGTGCCAGCAGTTACTCGGACAGAGGGCTAAACATTCAGTACTTC

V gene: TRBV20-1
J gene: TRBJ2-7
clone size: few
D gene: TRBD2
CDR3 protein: CSVRIAGEVYEQYF
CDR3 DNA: TGCAGTGTCAGGATAGCGGGAGAGGTCTACGAGCAGTACTTC

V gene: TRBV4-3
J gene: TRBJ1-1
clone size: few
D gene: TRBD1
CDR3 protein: CASSLRTGDTEAFF
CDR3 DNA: TGCGCCAGCAGCCTACGGACAGGGGACACTGAAGCTTTCTTT

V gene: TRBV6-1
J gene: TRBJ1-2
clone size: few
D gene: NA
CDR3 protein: CASEPGVSSYGYTF
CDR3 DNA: TGTGCCAGCGAGCCGGGAGTATCCTCCTATGGCTACACCTTC

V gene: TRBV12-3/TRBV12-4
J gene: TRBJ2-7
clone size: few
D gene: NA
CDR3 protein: CASSIFPALTPSYEQYF
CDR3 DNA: TGTGCCAGCAGTATATTCCCGGCCCTAACCCCTTCCTACGAGCAGTACTTC

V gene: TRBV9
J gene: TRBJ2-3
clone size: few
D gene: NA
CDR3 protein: CASSITATTDTQYF
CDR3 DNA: TGTGCCAGCAGCATAACGGCGACGACAGATACGCAGTATTTT

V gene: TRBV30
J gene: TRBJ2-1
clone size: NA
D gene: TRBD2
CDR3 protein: CAWIEDSGGGNEQFF
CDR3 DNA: TGTGCCTGGATTGAGGACTCCGGGGGGGGTAATGAGCAGTTCTTC

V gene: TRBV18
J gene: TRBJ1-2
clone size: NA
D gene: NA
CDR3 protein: CASSPPQAPNYGYTF
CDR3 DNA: TGTGCCAGCTCACCACCGCAGGCCCCCAACTATGGCTACACCTTC

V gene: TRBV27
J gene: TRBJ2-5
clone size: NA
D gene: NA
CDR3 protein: CASSFEGGTNNEQYF
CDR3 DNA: TGTGCCAGCAGTTTTGAAGGGGGAACCAACAATGAGCAGTACTTC

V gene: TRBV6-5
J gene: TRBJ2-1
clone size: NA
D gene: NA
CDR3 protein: CASALTSYNEQFF
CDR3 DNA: TGTGCCAGCGCCTTGACGTCCTACAATGAGCAGTTCTTC

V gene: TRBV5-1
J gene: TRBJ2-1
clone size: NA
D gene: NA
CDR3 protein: CASSLEPGVRNEQFF
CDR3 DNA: TGCGCCAGCAGCTTGGAACCGGGAGTAAGAAATGAGCAGTTCTTC

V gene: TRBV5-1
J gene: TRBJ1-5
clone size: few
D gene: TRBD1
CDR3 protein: CASRRGTDGDQPQHF
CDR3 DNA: TGCGCCAGCCGAAGGGGGACAGACGGTGATCAGCCCCAGCATTTT

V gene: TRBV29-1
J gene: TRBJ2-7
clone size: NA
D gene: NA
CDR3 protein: CSGGTGNEQYF
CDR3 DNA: TGCAGCGGGGGAACAGGGAACGAGCAGTACTTC

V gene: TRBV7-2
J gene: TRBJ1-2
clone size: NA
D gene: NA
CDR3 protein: CASSAVIQGPNTF
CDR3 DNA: TGTGCCAGCAGCGCCGTCATCCAGGGGCCTAACACCTTC